The 24 T cell receptor beta chains given below trace back to one sample, sequenced in a study of cytomegalovirus exposure and HLA in healthy donors. Only in-frame clones appear in the TCRdb table, and some are missing; sequencing was by immunoSEQ multiplex PCR. The sample carries about 150,000 clones, around 84% recorded once. Sequencing was carried out using PBMCs. These receptors were obtained from a human donor in good health.

V and J are TRBV7-9 and TRBJ1-5; D might be TRBD1 (6 bases). CDR1 is SEHNR, CDR2 FQNEAQ, per germline (reference sequence). CDR3 length equals 14 residues. V shed 5 bases and J shed 0 bases, with 8 bases lying between them. CDR3 sequence reads: CASSHRDSNQPQHF. The CDR3 DNA reads as TGTGCCAGCAGCCACAGGGATAGCAATCAGCCCCAGCATTTT.

This chain connects TRBV5-4 to TRBJ2-6, with 11 bases aligning to TRBD1. The CDR3 runs 20 residues. V lost 1 base and J lost 0; bases outside the gene matches: 9. CDR1 is SGHNT, CDR2 YYREEE, per germline (reference sequence). The CDR3 DNA reads as TGTGCCAGCAGCTTGTCCTGGACAGGGGGCAGAAGCTCTGGGGCCAACGTCCTGACTTTC. Amino acids: CASSLSWTGGRSSGANVLTF.

The chain is built from TRBV5-1 and TRBJ2-7; a weak D match, TRBD2 (6 bases). CDR3 size: 14 residues. CDR1 and CDR2 from the germline V gene are SGHRS and YFSETQ. Trimming took 1 base from V and 9 from J, leaving 17 bases between them. The CDR3 reads CASSLSRRDRAQYF. CDR3 DNA: TGCGCCAGCAGCTTGTCACGGAGGGATCGGGCGCAGTACTTC.

The V and J genes are TRBV10-2 and TRBJ1-4, with 7 bases that match TRBD1. There are 14 residues in the CDR3. Germline values: CDR1 WSHSY, CDR2 SAAADI. J was trimmed by 0 bases and V by 6 bases; bases with no gene match: 1. The CDR3 loop reads CASRDRPTNEKLFF. CDR3 DNA: TGCGCCAGCAGGGACAGGCCAACTAATGAAAAACTGTTTTTT.

The chain combines TRBV6-6 with TRBJ1-1; maybe TRBD1 (5 bases). The germline CDR1 and CDR2 sequences are MNHNY and SVGAGI (reference sequence). CDR3 length equals 14 residues. V was trimmed by 8 bases and J by 3 bases, leaving 16 bases between them. The CDR3 here is CASSSFGGDTEAFF. CDR3 coding DNA: TGTGCCAGCTCATCCTTCGGGGGGGACACTGAAGCTTTCTTT.

The chain joins TRBV10-1 to TRBJ2-3, with a tentative D call TRBD2 (6 bases). Trimming left V 0 bases short and J 4 bases short, with 23 bases between. CDR3 length equals 19 residues. Germline loops: CDR1 WNHNN, CDR2 SYGVQD (reference sequence). In DNA, the CDR3 is TGCGCCAGCAGTGAGTCATCGCGGGATTTGTGGGGATCGCCAGATACGCAGTATTTT. Amino acids: CASSESSRDLWGSPDTQYF.

The rearrangement joins TRBV4-3 to TRBJ1-1; tentative D call: TRBD1 (6 bases). CDR1 is LGHNA and CDR2 is YSLEER in the germline V gene. V shed 3 bases and J shed 2 bases, with 13 bases lying between them. CDR3 length: 15 amino acids. DNA for the CDR3: TGCGCCAGCAGCCACCTAGGACAGACAAACACTGAAGCTTTCTTT. It is translated as CASSHLGQTNTEAFF.

This chain joins TRBV6-1 and TRBJ2-7; 9 bases fit TRBD1. The CDR3 runs 14 residues. V lost 10 bases and J lost 5; bases outside the gene matches: 12. Germline lookup yields CDR1 MNHNS and CDR2 SASEGT. The CDR3 here is CATSGHRGPNEQYF. As DNA, the CDR3 is TGTGCCACCTCGGGGCACAGGGGGCCTAACGAGCAGTACTTC.

The rearrangement uses TRBV28 and TRBJ2-5; D is perhaps TRBD1 (6 bases). Trimming took 6 bases from V and 7 from J, leaving 12 bases between them. The length of the CDR3 is 12 residues. The germline V gene has CDR1 MDHEN and CDR2 SYDVKM. As DNA, the CDR3 is TGTGCCAGCAGCAGACAGGTCGGGACCCAGTACTTC. This codes for CASSRQVGTQYF.

The chain recombines TRBV30 with TRBJ2-1, with a weak D call TRBD1 (5 bases). The CDR3 is made up of 13 amino acids. Trimming pared 0 bases from V and 4 bases from J, leaving 7 bases between. CDR1 and CDR2 (germline): GTSNPN, SVGIG (reference sequence). The CDR3 loop reads CAWSVRQYNEQFF. CDR3 nucleotide sequence: TGTGCCTGGAGTGTAAGACAGTACAATGAGCAGTTCTTC.

This chain uses TRBV5-4 with TRBJ2-5; TRBD2 matches 7 bases. Per the germline V gene, CDR1 is SGHNT and CDR2 is YYREEE (reference sequence). V lost 0 bases and J lost 5; bases outside the gene matches: 10. The CDR3 length is 16 residues. The CDR3 DNA reads as TGTGCCAGCAGCTTGGGGGGGGGAGGTAGGGAGGAGACCCAGTACTTC. Translation gives CASSLGGGGREETQYF.

The chain employs TRBV7-8 and TRBJ1-5; D remains unclear. From germline, CDR1 is SGHVS and CDR2 FQNEAQ. V lost 1 base and J 5 bases, leaving 9 bases between the germline ends. The CDR3 runs 14 residues. The CDR3 protein is CASSLGQWYQPQHF. The CDR3 DNA reads TGTGCCAGCAGCTTAGGGCAGTGGTATCAGCCCCAGCATTTT. The complete variable domain, with remaining parts taken from reference TRBV7-8 and TRBJ1-5, reads GAGVSQSPRYKVAKRGQDVALRCDPISGHVSLFWYQQALGQGPEFLTYFQNEAQLDKSGLPSDRFFAERPEGSVSTLKIQRTQQEDSAVYLCASSLGQWYQPQHFGDGTRLSIL.

The V call is TRBV5-3, the J call TRBJ2-2; tentatively, D is TRBD2 (6 bases). TRBV5-3 is given ORF status, its function remaining uncertain. Trimming took off 4 bases at V and 7 bases at J, with 11 bases between the two ends. This CDR3 has 13 residues. The CDR3 is CARSGRRGGELFF. CDR3 in DNA: TGTGCCAGAAGCGGAAGGAGGGGCGGGGAGCTGTTTTTT.

This rearrangement joins TRBV27 to TRBJ1-3, with no clear D. The CDR3 loop spans 17 amino acids. V lost 3 bases and J 0 bases, leaving 15 bases between the germline ends. CDR1 is MNHEY, CDR2 SMNVEV, per germline (reference sequence). CDR3: CASSFIQEACSGNTIYF. The CDR3, as DNA: TGTGCCAGCAGTTTTATTCAGGAGGCATGCTCTGGAAACACCATATATTTT.

The rearrangement uses TRBV5-8 and TRBJ1-1; D is uncertain. Trimming removed 3 bases at V and 0 bases at J, with 6 bases between. Germline V gene sequence: CDR1 SGHTS, CDR2 YDEGEE. CDR3 length: 13 amino acids. CDR3 in amino acids: CASSSTLNTEAFF. The CDR3 bases are TGTGCCAGCAGCTCGACACTGAACACTGAAGCTTTCTTT.

The CDR3 is CASSFGATYNEQFF. The CDR3 DNA sequence: TGTGCCAGCAGCTTCGGTGCAACCTACAATGAGCAGTTCTTC. The chain combines TRBV11-3 with TRBJ2-1; D is unclear. There are 14 residues in the CDR3. Germline loops: CDR1 SGHNT, CDR2 YENEEA. With 3 bases removed from V and 2 bases from J, the gap between germline ends came to 8 bases.

This clone was seen a single time. The chain combines TRBV19 with TRBJ1-5; D unresolved. The V end lost 7 bases, the J end lost 4 bases, and 23 bases lay between the germline ends. The CDR3 sequence is 17 residues long. Germline V gene data show CDR1 as LNHDA and CDR2 as SQIVND (reference sequence). CDR3: CASKVPSLEGRNQPQHF. In DNA, the CDR3 is TGTGCCAGTAAGGTTCCATCGCTAGAAGGAAGAAATCAGCCCCAGCATTTT. The full variable domain, rest sourced from reference TRBV19 and TRBJ1-5, is DGGITQSPKYLFRKEGQNVTLSCEQNLNHDAMYWYRQDPGQGLRLIYYSQIVNDFQKGDIAEGYSVSREKKESFPLTVTSAQKNPTAFYLCASKVPSLEGRNQPQHFGDGTRLSIL.

The chain couples TRBV27 to TRBJ2-1; D not certain. The CDR3 runs 13 residues. From germline, CDR1 is MNHEY and CDR2 SMNVEV (reference sequence). Between the trimmed V and J ends, which lost 4 bases and 6 bases, there was a span of 10 bases. The CDR3 loop reads CASSYELSNEQFF. The CDR3 coding sequence is TGTGCCAGCAGTTACGAACTTTCCAATGAGCAGTTCTTC.

The rearrangement joins TRBV7-6 to TRBJ2-7; D call uncertain. CDR1 and CDR2 (germline): SGHVS, FNYEAQ. The ends were cut back, 5 bases at V and 3 bases at J, with 11 bases in the middle. CDR3 size: 13 residues. The CDR3 is CASSPRVDYEQYF. In DNA form, the CDR3 reads TGTGCCAGCAGCCCCCGGGTGGACTACGAGCAGTACTTC. Together with reference TRBV7-6 and TRBJ2-7, the CDR3 gives the full variable domain: GAGVSQSPRYKVTKRGQDVALRCDPISGHVSLYWYRQALGQGPEFLTYFNYEAQQDKSGLPNDRFSAERPEGSISTLTIQRTEQRDSAMYRCASSPRVDYEQYFGPGTRLTVT.

This clone was counted a few times. The rearrangement links TRBV6-5 to TRBJ2-7; TRBD1 aligns across 7 bases. V lost 8 bases, J lost 6 bases, and 10 bases stayed unmatched. Germline CDR1 MNHEY, CDR2 SVGAGI. The CDR3 totals 13 residues. The CDR3 region has the DNA TGTGCCAGCGGTTTACAGGGGATTGGCGAGCAGTACTTC. Amino acid sequence: CASGLQGIGEQYF.

The CDR3 DNA follows: TGTGCCAGCAGTATAACTAGCGGATATTGGAATGGCTACGAGCAGTACTTC. It codes for CASSITSGYWNGYEQYF. The V and J genes are TRBV27 and TRBJ2-7, with 8 bases fitting TRBD2. V shed 5 bases, J shed 3 bases, and the junction held 15 bases outside the gene matches. The CDR3 covers 17 residues. Germline V CDR1 and CDR2: MNHEY, SMNVEV (reference sequence).

The chain carries TRBV2 and TRBJ1-1; 8 bases fit TRBD1. The J segment lost 3 bases and the V segment lost 3 bases, leaving 6 bases of the junction unmatched. CDR1 is SNHLY, CDR2 FYNNEI, per germline. This CDR3 comprises 15 residues. The CDR3 DNA reads TGTGCCAGCAGTGATCCGGACAGGGTTGACACTGAAGCTTTCTTT. Protein: CASSDPDRVDTEAFF.

This chain uses TRBV7-9 with TRBJ1-1, with D unclear. Trimming left V 6 bases short and J 4 bases short, with 12 bases between. Germline values: CDR1 SEHNR, CDR2 FQNEAQ (reference sequence). There are 13 residues in the CDR3. The CDR3, as DNA: TGTGCCAGCAGACTAAGTGGTGGCACTGAAGCTTTCTTT. Translation gives CASRLSGGTEAFF.

This clone was observed a single time. CDR3 region: CASRWSANTGELFF. The CDR3 coding sequence is TGTGCCAGCAGATGGAGCGCGAACACCGGGGAGCTGTTTTTT. The chain employs TRBV2 and TRBJ2-2; D call uncertain. Germline CDR1 and CDR2: SNHLY and FYNNEI. The CDR3 has 14 amino acids. V dropped 6 bases and J dropped 0 bases, with 8 bases sitting between them.